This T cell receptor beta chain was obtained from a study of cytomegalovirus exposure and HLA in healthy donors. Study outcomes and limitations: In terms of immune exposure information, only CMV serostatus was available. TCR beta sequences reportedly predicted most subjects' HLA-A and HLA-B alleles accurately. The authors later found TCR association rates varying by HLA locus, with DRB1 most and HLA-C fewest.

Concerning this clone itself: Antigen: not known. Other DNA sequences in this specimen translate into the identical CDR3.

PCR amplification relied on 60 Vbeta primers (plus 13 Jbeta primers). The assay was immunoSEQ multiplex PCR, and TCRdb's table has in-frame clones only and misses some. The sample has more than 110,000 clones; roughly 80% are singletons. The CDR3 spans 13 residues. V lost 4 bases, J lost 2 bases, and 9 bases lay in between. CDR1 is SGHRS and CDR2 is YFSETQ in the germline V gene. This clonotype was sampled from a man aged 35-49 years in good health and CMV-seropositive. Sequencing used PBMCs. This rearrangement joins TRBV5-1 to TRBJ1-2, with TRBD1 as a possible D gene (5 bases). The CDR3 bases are TGCGCCAGCAGCCCCGGGGGGAACTATGGCTACACCTTC. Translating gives CASSPGGNYGYTF.